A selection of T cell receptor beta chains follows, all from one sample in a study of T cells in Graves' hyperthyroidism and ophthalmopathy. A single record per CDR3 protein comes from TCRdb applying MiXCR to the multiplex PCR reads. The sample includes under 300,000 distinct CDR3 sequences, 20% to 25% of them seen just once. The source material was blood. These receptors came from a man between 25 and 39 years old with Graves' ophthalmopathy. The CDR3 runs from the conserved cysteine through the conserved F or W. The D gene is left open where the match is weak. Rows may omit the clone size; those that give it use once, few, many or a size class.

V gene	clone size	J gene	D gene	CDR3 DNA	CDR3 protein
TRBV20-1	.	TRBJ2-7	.	TGCAGTGCTGAAGACCTAATTTCCTACGAGCAGTACTTC	CSAEDLISYEQYF
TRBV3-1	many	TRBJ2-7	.	TGTGCCAGCAGTCGGGACTACGAGCAGTACTTC	CASSRDYEQYF
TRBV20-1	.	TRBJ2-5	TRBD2	TGCAGTGCTAGAGATCTGGGTAGCGGGGCGCGCCAAGAGACCCAGTACTTC	CSARDLGSGARQETQYF
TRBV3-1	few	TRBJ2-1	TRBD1	TGTGCCAGCAGCCACCCAGACAGGGCTAGCTTCCGCAATGGCGAGCAGTTCTTC	CASSHPDRASFRNGEQFF
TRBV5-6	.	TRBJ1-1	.	TGTGCCAGCAGCCTCGACACGTATGGAGCTTTCTTT	CASSLDTYGAFF
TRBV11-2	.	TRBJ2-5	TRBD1	TGTGCCAGCAGCTTATCGGGGGCCGGGACAGGGCTGGAGACCCAGTACTTC	CASSLSGAGTGLETQYF
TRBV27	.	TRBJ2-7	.	TGTGCCAGCAGTTTAATCGCCCTCCGGGGCGAGCAGTACTTC	CASSLIALRGEQYF
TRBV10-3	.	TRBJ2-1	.	TGTGCCATCAGTGGTGAACTTGTGAACAATGAGCAGTTCTTC	CAISGELVNNEQFF
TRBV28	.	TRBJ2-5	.	TGTGCCAGCAGTTTGGTCAACGGGGAGACCCAGTACTTC	CASSLVNGETQYF
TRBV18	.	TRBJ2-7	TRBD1	TGTGCCAGCTCACCATTTCCGGGACAGGGGAACCACGAGCAGTACTTC	CASSPFPGQGNHEQYF
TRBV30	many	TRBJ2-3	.	TGTGCCTGGAGTGAGGGGGGGGCACCAGATACGCAGTATTTT	CAWSEGGAPDTQYF
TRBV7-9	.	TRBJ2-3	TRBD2	TGTGCCAGCAGCTTAGTGGGACTACGTGGTACGCAGTATTTT	CASSLVGLRGTQYF
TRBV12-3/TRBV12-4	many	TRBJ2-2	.	TGTGCCAGCAGTTTAGAGCCACTTAATGGTAGGGAGCTGTTTTTT	CASSLEPLNGRELFF
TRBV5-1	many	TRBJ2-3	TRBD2	TGCGCCAGCAGCTCCGGGACTAGCGGGAGCACAGATACGCAGTATTTT	CASSSGTSGSTDTQYF
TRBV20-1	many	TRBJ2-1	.	TGCAGTGCGCTCCTATACCCCGCTCCGAGGGATTTGGGTGAGCAGTTCTTC	CSALLYPAPRDLGEQFF
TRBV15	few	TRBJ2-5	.	TGTGCCACCAGCAGACCTCGCGAGACCCAGTACTTC	CATSRPRETQYF
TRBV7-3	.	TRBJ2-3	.	TGTGCCAGCAGCGCTCTATCCCCAGATACGCAGTATTTT	CASSALSPDTQYF